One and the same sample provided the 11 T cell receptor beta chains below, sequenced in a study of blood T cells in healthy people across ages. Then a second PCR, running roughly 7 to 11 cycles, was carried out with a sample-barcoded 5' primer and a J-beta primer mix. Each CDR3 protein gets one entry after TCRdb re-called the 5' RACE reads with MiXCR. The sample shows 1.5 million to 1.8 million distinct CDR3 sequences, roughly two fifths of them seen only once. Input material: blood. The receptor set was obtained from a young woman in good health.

CDR3 residues: CSVEGMSGGDYEQYF. CDR3 nucleotides: TGCAGCGTTGAAGGAATGTCAGGGGGAGACTACGAGCAGTACTTC. The V call is TRBV29-1, the J call TRBJ2-7, with 7 positions matching TRBD1. CDR1 and CDR2 (germline): SQVTM, ANQGSEA. The length of the CDR3 is 15 residues. V dropped 1 base and J dropped 3; count of bases not matched to a gene: 9.

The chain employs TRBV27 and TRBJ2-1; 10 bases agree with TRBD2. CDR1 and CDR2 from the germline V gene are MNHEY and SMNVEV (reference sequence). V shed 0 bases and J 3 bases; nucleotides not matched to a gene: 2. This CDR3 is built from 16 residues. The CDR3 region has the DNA TGTGCCAGCAGTTTATCCGGGACTAGCGACTACAATGAGCAGTTCTTC. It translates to CASSLSGTSDYNEQFF.

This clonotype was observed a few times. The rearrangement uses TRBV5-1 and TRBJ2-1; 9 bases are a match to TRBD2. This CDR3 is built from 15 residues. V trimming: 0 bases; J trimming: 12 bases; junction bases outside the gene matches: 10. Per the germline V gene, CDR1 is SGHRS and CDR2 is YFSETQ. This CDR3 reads CASSLGDSGGGGQFF. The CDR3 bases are TGCGCCAGCAGCTTGGGGGATAGCGGGGGTGGCGGGCAGTTCTTC.

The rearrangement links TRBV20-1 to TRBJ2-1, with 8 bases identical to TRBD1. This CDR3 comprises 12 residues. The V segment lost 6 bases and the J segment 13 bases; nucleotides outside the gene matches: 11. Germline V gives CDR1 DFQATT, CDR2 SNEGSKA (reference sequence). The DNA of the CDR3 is TGCAGTGCCGACAGGGGTGGAGAGACCCAGTTCTTC. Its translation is CSADRGGETQFF.

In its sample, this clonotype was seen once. The CDR3, as DNA: TGTGCCAGCAGCGTATGGGGAGCCAATGAGCAGTTCTTC. Amino acid sequence: CASSVWGANEQFF. This rearrangement joins TRBV11-2 to TRBJ2-1; D possibly corresponds to TRBD2 (5 bases). In germline, CDR1 is SGHAT, CDR2 FQNNGV. Trimming took 5 bases from V and 6 from J, leaving 11 bases between them. The CDR3 consists of 13 residues.

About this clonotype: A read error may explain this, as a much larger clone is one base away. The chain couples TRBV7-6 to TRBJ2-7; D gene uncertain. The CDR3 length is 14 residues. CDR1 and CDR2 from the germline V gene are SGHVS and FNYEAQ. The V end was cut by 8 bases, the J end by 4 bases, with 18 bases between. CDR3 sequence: CASGPIDGFYEQYF. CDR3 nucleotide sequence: TGTGCCAGCGGCCCGATCGACGGGTTTTACGAGCAGTACTTC.

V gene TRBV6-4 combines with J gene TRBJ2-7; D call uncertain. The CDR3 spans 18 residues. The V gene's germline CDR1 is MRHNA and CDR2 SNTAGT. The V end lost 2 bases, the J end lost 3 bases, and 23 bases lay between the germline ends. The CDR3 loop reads CASSDPVGRWDPCYEQYF. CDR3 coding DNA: TGTGCCAGCAGTGACCCCGTGGGCCGATGGGATCCTTGCTACGAGCAGTACTTC.

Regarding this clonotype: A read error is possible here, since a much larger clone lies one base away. The CDR3 region is CASSFQLVAGSTDAQYF. CDR3 DNA: TGTGCCAGCAGTTTTCAATTAGTTGCGGGGAGCACAGATGCGCAGTATTTT. The chain uses TRBV12-3 or TRBV12-4 and TRBJ2-3; tentative D call: TRBD2 (6 bases). CDR3 length equals 17 residues.

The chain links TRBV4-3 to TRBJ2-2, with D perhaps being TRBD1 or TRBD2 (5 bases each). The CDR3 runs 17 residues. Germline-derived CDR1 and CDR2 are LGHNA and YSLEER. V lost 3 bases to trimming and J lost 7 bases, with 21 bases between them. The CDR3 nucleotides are TGCGCCAGCAGCCACATACACTATGGGACGGACGGCGGGGAGCTGTTTTTT. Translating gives CASSHIHYGTDGGELFF.

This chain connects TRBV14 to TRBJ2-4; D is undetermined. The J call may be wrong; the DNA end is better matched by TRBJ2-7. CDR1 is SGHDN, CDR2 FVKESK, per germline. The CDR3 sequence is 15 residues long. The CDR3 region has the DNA TGTGCCAGCAGCCGGGATAGGTTAGGTCATCGCGAGCAGTACTTC. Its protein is CASSRDRLGHREQYF.

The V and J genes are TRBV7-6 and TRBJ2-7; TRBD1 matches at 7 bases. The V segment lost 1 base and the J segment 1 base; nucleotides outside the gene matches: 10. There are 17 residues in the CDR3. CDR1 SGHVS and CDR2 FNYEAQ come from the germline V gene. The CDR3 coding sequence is TGTGCCAGCAGCTTAGATGCGGACGAGACAGGGTCCTACGAGCAGTACTTC. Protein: CASSLDADETGSYEQYF. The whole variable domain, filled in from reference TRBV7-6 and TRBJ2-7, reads GAGVSQSPRYKVTKRGQDVALRCDPISGHVSLYWYRQALGQGPEFLTYFNYEAQQDKSGLPNDRFSAERPEGSISTLTIQRTEQRDSAMYRCASSLDADETGSYEQYFGPGTRLTVT.